This TCR beta chain is drawn from a study of cytomegalovirus exposure and HLA in healthy donors. Study-wide points: Cytomegalovirus-associated status was assigned to about 180 TCR beta chains. TCR beta chain V- and J-gene trimming was linked, in a later analysis, to a missense variant in DCLRE1C. A prior analysis recorded that most TCR beta V segments were productive about 90% or about 30% of the time.

A note on this clone: Antigen: not known.

Primers: 60 Vbeta forward and 13 Jbeta reverse. The repertoire was sequenced with immunoSEQ multiplex PCR; TCRdb's copy has only in-frame clones and lacks some. Of under 200,000 clones listed, roughly 80% are singletons. CDR1 and CDR2 from the germline V gene are SGHRS and YFSETQ. This CDR3 has 15 residues. Trimming left V 0 bases short and J 4 bases short, with 10 bases between. This sequence originates from a woman aged 25 to 39 in good health and CMV-seropositive. The chain couples TRBV5-1 to TRBJ2-2, with no clear D. The sequenced material came from PBMCs. The CDR3: CASSLGTQPTGELFF. The CDR3 region has the DNA TGCGCCAGCAGCTTGGGAACACAGCCCACCGGGGAGCTGTTTTTT.